These 3 T cell receptor beta chains were all obtained from the same sample, sequenced in a study of T cell changes during pregnancy in multiple sclerosis. Generated by immunoSEQ multiplex PCR, the TCRdb table keeps only in-frame clones and is missing some. The sample includes about 120,000 clones, approximately 94% of them seen just once. The sample here was peripheral blood, taken before pregnancy. These receptors all stem from a female donor with multiple sclerosis, enrolled in a pregnancy study.

This clone was counted a single time. The CDR3 DNA sequence: TGCAGCTTGTTGGGCCCTAGACAGGAGCTACTCGGGGGGAGCTCCTACGAGCAGTACTTC. This codes for CSLLGPRQELLGGSSYEQYF. The chain carries TRBV29-1 and TRBJ2-7, with D maybe TRBD2 (7 bases). The CDR3 sequence is 20 residues long. Germline-derived CDR1 and CDR2 are SQVTM and ANQGSEA. V lost 8 bases, J lost 0 bases, and 35 bases lay in between.

This chain connects TRBV28 to TRBJ1-1; D call uncertain. The CDR3 is 15 residues long. CDR1 MDHEN and CDR2 SYDVKM come from the germline V gene. Trimming removed 2 bases at V and 0 bases at J, with 10 bases between. Here the CDR3 reads CASSLGTVMNTEAFF. CDR3 in DNA: TGTGCCAGCAGTTTAGGCACAGTCATGAACACTGAAGCTTTCTTT. Complete variable domain (other parts from reference TRBV28 and TRBJ1-1): DVKVTQSSRYLVKRTGEKVFLECVQDMDHENMFWYRQDPGLGLRLIYFSYDVKMKEKGDIPEGYSVSREKKERFSLILESASTNQTSMYLCASSLGTVMNTEAFFGQGTRLTVV.

This chain uses TRBV5-6 with TRBJ1-4, with TRBD1 as a possible D gene (5 bases). This CDR3 has 15 residues. CDR1 is SGHDT and CDR2 is YYEEEE in the germline V gene. The ends were cut back, 1 base at V and 8 bases at J, with 15 bases in the middle. The CDR3 region has the DNA TGTGCCAGCAGCTTGATTGTTCAGGGAGGGGAAAAACTGTTTTTT. It codes for CASSLIVQGGEKLFF. The variable domain in full, with the rest retrieved from reference TRBV5-6 and TRBJ1-4, is DAGVTQSPTHLIKTRGQQVTLRCSPKSGHDTVSWYQQALGQGPQFIFQYYEEEERQRGNFPDRFSGHQFPNYSSELNVNALLLGDSALYLCASSLIVQGGEKLFFGSGTQLSVL.